This entry describes one T cell receptor (beta chain). Its specificity is unknown. These data belong to a study of vaccination effects on CD4 cells after COVID-19. Background on the study: Early after vaccination, and again late, a few convalescent patients were sampled.

Using viral peptide pools, the ViraFEST assay grew out antigen-specific CD4+ T cells prior to sequencing. Culture lasted about nine days before CD4+ T cell isolation. Infection dated between March and December 2020, before the Alpha, Beta and Delta variants reached the United States. The cohort was immunized with two doses of either the BNT162b2 or mRNA-1273 vaccine. Researchers reported culturing a few million PBMC in each well, adding 8 to 10 IU/ml IL-2 and about 10 ug/ml peptides. IL-2 medium took the place of half the medium on both days 3 and 7. V was trimmed by 3 bases and J by 3 bases, leaving 11 bases between them. Germline CDR1 reads SGHTA; CDR2 reads FQGNSA. The CDR3 extends over 14 amino acids. General observations from the study: Convalescent patients were scarce, and early post-infection timepoints were absent.

Profiling relied on immunoSEQ multiplex PCR, and the TCRdb table lists in-frame clones only, not all of them. The table records 17,000 or so clones, less than 85% of them present only once. The TCR sequence derives from a human donor who had a prior SARS-CoV-2 infection. Specimen: CD4+ T cells from PBMCs cultured with SARS-CoV-2 spike peptides, collected after COVID-19 vaccination. V usage is TRBV7-2 and J usage is TRBJ1-1; D might be TRBD1 (5 bases). The CDR3 nucleotides are TGTGCCAGCAGCTTTCAAGGGGCTGACACTGAAGCTTTCTTT. It is translated as CASSFQGADTEAFF.